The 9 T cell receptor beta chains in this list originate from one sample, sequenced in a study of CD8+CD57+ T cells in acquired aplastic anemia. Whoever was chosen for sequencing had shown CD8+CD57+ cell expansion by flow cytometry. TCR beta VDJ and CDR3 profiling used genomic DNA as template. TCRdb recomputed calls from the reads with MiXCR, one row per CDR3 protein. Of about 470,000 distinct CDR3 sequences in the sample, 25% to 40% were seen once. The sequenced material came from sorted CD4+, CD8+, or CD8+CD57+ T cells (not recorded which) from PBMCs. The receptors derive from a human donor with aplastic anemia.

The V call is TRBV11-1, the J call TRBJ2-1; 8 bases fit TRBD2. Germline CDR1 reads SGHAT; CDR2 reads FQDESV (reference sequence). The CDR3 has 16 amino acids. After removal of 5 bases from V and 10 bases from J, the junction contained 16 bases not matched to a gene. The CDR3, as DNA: TGTGCCAGCAGCGCGACCCCGGGAGGGCCGAGGCGGGAGCAGTTCTTC. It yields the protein CASSATPGGPRREQFF.

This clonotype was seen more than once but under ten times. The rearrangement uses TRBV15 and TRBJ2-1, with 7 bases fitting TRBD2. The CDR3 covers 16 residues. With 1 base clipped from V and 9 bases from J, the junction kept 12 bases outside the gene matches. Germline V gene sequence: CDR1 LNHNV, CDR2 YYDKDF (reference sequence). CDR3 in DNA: TGTGCCACCAGCAGAGGTTGGCGGGAGTCTTTGAGTGAGCAGTTCTTC. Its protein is CATSRGWRESLSEQFF.

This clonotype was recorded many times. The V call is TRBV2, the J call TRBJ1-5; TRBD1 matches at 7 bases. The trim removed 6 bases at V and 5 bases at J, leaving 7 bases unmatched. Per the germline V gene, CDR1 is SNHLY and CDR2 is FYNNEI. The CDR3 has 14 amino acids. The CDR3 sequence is CASRLGTVDQPQHF. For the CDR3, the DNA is TGTGCCAGCAGACTAGGGACAGTCGATCAGCCCCAGCATTTT.

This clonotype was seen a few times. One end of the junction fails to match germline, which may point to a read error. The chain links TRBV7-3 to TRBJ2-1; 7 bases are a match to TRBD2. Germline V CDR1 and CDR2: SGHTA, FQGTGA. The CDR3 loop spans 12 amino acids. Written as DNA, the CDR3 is TGTGCCAGCAGAGGGGACTACAATCAGCAGTTCTTC. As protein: CASRGDYNQQFF.

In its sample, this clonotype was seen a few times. The CDR3: CASSQHPTGTAYEQYF. The CDR3 DNA reads as TGCGCCAGCAGCCAACATCCGACAGGGACGGCCTACGAGCAGTACTTC. The rearrangement joins TRBV4-1 to TRBJ2-7; 7 nucleotides line up with TRBD1. Trimming cost V 2 bases and J 2 bases; bases outside gene matches: 9. The CDR3 contains 16 residues. The germline V gene encodes CDR1 MGHRA and CDR2 YSYEKL.

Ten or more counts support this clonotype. CDR3 region: CASSLTPPVGEQYF. The DNA for the CDR3 is TGTGCCAGCAGCTTAACCCCCCCGGTGGGGGAGCAGTACTTC. J is TRBJ2-7 and V is TRBV7-3; D call uncertain. The CDR3 has 14 residues. Germline loops: CDR1 SGHTA, CDR2 FQGTGA. V was clipped by 0 bases and J by 7 bases, with 13 bases between them.

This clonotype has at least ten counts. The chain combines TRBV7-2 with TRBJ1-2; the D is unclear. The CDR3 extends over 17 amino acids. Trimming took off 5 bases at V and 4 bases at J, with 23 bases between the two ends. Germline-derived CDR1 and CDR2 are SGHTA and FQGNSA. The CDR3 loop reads CASSHGFVGRRIYGYTF. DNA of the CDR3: TGTGCCAGCAGCCACGGGTTCGTGGGCCGACGAATCTATGGCTACACCTTC.

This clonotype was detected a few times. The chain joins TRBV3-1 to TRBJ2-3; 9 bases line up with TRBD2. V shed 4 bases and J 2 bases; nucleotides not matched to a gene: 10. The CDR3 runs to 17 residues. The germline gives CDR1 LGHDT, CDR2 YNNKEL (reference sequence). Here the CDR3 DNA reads TGTGCCAGCAGCCCGCCGGGACTAGCTTACCCCACAGATACGCAGTATTTT. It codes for CASSPPGLAYPTDTQYF.

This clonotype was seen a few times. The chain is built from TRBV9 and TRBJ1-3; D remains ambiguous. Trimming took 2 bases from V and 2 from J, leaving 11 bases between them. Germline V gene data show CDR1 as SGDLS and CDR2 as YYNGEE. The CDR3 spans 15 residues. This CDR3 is CASSVTRETGNTIYF. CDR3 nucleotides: TGTGCCAGCAGCGTGACCCGGGAGACTGGAAACACCATATATTTT.